Presented here are 5 T cell receptor beta chains from one specimen sequenced in a study of cytomegalovirus exposure and HLA in healthy donors. In the PCR, 60 Vbeta and 13 Jbeta primers were used. Produced via immunoSEQ multiplex PCR; TCRdb's table is partial and in-frame only. Here the sample spans about 89,000 clones, around 74% being singletons. Material: PBMCs. These receptors were taken from a man aged 25-45 years in good health and CMV-seropositive.

This clone has a handful of counts. The V call is TRBV29-1, the J call TRBJ2-3; unclear D gene. CDR3 length: 12 residues. CDR1 and CDR2 (germline): SQVTM, ANQGSEA. V gave up 3 bases and J gave up 2 bases, with 6 bases separating them. The CDR3 coding sequence is TGCAGCGTTGACCGCTACACAGATACGCAGTATTTT. Translated: CSVDRYTDTQYF.

V and J are TRBV7-3 and TRBJ2-6; TRBD2 aligns across 7 bases. Trimming took 3 bases from V and 0 from J; bases not matched to a gene: 2. This CDR3 comprises 16 residues. CDR1 and CDR2 from the germline V gene are SGHTA and FQGTGA. The chain's CDR3 is CASSLGGGSGANVLTF. The CDR3 nucleotides are TGTGCCAGCAGCTTGGGGGGGGGCTCTGGGGCCAACGTCCTGACTTTC.

The rearrangement joins TRBV6-1 to TRBJ2-2; 7 bases align to TRBD1. Germline CDR1 MNHNS, CDR2 SASEGT. V was pared by 5 bases and J by 2 bases, with 2 bases of the junction left unmatched. The CDR3 has 14 residues. The CDR3 region is CASSRDRNTGELFF. CDR3 nucleotide sequence: TGTGCCAGCAGTAGGGACAGAAACACCGGGGAGCTGTTTTTT.

This clone showed up just once. The rearrangement uses TRBV5-8 and TRBJ2-5; 7 bases agree with TRBD1. V trimming: 2 bases; J trimming: 3 bases; junction bases outside the gene matches: 4. The germline V gene encodes CDR1 SGHTS and CDR2 YDEGEE. The CDR3 spans 14 residues. Here the CDR3 reads CASSFYQGEETQYF. The CDR3 DNA reads as TGTGCCAGCAGCTTTTACCAGGGGGAAGAGACCCAGTACTTC.

This chain connects TRBV19 to TRBJ2-4; TRBD1 matches at 7 bases. After removal of 1 base from V and 8 bases from J, the junction contained 8 bases not matched to a gene. The CDR3 is 15 amino acids. From germline, CDR1 is LNHDA and CDR2 SQIVND (reference sequence). CDR3 bases: TGTGCCAGTAGTATAGGACAGGGTGGGTTGTACATTCAGTACTTC. Its protein product is CASSIGQGGLYIQYF.